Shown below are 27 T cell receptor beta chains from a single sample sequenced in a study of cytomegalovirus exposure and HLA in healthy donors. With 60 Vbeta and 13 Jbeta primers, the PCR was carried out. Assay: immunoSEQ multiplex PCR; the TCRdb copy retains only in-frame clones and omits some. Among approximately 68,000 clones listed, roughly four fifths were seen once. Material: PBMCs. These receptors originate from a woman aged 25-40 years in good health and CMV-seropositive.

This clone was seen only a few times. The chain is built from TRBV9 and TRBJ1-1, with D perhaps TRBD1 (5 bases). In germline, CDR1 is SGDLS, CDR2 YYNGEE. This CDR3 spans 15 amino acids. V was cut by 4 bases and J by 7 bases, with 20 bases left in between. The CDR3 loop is CASSPLQDIRGEAFF. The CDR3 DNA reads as TGTGCCAGCAGCCCACTACAGGACATCCGAGGTGAAGCTTTCTTT.

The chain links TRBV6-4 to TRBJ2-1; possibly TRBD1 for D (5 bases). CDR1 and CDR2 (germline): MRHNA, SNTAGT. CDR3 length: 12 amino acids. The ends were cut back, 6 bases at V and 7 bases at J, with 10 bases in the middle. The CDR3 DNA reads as TGTGCCAGCAGCCAAACAGGAAATGAGCAGTTCTTC. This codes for CASSQTGNEQFF.

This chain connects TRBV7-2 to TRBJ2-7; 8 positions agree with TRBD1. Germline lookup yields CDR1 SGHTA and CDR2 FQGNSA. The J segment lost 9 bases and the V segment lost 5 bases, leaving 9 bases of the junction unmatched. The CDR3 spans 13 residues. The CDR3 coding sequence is TGTGCCAGCAGCATGGACAGGGTGGCCGGGCAGTACTTC. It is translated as CASSMDRVAGQYF. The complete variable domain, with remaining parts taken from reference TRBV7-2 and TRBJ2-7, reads GAGVSQSPSNKVTEKGKDVELRCDPISGHTALYWYRQSLGQGLEFLIYFQGNSAPDKSGLPSDRFSAERTGGSVSTLTIQRTQQEDSAVYLCASSMDRVAGQYFGPGTRLTVT.

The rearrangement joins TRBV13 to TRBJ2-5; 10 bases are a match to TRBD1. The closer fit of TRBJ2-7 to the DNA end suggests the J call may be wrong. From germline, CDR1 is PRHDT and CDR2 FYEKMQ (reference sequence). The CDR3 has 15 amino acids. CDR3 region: CASSLKGTGVNEQYF. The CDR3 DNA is TGTGCCAGCAGCTTAAAGGGGACAGGGGTAAACGAGCAGTACTTC.

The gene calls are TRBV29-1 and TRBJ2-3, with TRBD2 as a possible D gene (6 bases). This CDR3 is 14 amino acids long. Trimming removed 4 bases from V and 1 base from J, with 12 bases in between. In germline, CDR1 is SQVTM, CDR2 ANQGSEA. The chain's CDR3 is CSVGGKEGTDTQYF. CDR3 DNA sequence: TGCAGCGTTGGCGGGAAAGAGGGCACAGATACGCAGTATTTT.

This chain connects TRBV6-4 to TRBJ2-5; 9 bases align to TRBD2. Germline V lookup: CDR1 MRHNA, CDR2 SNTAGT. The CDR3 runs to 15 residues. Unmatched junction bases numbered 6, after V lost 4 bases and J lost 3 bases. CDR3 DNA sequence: TGTGCCAGCAGTGCGCCGCCTAGCGGGAAAGAGACCCAGTACTTC. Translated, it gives CASSAPPSGKETQYF.

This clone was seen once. CDR3 sequence: CASSDLETQYF. CDR3 nucleotide sequence: TGTGCCAGCAGTGATCTCGAGACCCAGTACTTC. V gene TRBV6-1 combines with J gene TRBJ2-5; no reliable D call. Trimming took 3 bases from V and 5 from J, leaving 4 bases between them. Germline V gene lookup returns CDR1 MNHNS and CDR2 SASEGT. CDR3 length: 11 amino acids.

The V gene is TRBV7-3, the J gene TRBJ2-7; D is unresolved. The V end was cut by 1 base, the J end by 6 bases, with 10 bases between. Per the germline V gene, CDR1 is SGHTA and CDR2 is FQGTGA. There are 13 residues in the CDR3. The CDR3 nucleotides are TGTGCCAGCAGCTTAAACCTAGGTGCCGAGCAGTACTTC. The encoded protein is CASSLNLGAEQYF.

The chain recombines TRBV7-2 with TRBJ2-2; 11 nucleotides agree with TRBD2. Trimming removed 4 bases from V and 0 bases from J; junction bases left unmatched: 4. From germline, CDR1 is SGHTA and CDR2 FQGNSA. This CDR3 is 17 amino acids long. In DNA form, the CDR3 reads TGTGCCAGCAGCTCGACTAGCGGGGCAGCGAACACCGGGGAGCTGTTTTTT. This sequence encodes CASSSTSGAANTGELFF.

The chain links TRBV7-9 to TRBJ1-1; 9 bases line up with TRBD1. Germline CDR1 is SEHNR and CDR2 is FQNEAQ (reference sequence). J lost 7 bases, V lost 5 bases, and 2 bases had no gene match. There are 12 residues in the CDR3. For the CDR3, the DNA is TGTGCCAGCAGCGCGACAGGGGGTGAAGCTTTCTTT. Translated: CASSATGGEAFF.

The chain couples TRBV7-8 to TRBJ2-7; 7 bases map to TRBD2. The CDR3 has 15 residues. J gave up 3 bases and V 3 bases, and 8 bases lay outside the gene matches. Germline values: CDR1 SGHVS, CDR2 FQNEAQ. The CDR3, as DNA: TGTGCCAGCAGCTTCGACGGGTGGGGGGGCTACGAGCAGTACTTC. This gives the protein CASSFDGWGGYEQYF.

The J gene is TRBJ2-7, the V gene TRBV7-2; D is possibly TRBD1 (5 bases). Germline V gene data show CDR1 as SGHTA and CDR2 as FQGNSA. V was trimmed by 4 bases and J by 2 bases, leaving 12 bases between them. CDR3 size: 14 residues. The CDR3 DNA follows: TGTGCCAGCAGCTCCGTAGGACACACCTACGAGCAGTACTTC. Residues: CASSSVGHTYEQYF. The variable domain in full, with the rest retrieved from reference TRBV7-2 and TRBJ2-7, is GAGVSQSPSNKVTEKGKDVELRCDPISGHTALYWYRQSLGQGLEFLIYFQGNSAPDKSGLPSDRFSAERTGGSVSTLTIQRTQQEDSAVYLCASSSVGHTYEQYFGPGTRLTVT.

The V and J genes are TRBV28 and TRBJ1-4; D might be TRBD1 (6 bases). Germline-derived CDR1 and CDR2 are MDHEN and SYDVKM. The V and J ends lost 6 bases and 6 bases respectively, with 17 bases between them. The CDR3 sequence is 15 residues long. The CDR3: CASSQGRGRDEKLFF. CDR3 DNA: TGTGCCAGCAGCCAAGGGAGGGGGAGGGATGAAAAACTGTTTTTT.

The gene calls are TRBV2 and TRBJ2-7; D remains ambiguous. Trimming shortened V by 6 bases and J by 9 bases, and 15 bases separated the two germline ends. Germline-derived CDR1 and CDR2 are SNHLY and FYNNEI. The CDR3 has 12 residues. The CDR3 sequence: CASRQPSIGQYF. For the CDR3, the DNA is TGTGCCAGCAGGCAACCGTCTATCGGGCAGTACTTC.

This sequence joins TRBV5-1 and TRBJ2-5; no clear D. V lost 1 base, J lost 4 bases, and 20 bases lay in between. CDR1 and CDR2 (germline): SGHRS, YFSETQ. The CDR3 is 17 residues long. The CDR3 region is CASSLLPGPAFGETQYF. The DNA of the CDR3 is TGCGCCAGCAGCTTGCTACCGGGTCCTGCCTTTGGAGAGACCCAGTACTTC.

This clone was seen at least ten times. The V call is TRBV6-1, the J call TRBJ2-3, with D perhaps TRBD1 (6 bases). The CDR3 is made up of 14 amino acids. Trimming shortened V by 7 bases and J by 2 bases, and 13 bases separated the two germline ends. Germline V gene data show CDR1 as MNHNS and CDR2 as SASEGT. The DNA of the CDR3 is TGTGCCAGCAAACTAGAGGGGGACACAGATACGCAGTATTTT. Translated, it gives CASKLEGDTDTQYF.

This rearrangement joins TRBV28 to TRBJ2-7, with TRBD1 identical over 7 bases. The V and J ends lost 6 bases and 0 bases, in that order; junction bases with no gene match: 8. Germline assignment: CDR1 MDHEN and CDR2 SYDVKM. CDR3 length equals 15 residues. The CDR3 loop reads CASSPGTANSYEQYF. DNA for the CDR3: TGTGCCAGCAGCCCCGGGACAGCGAACTCCTACGAGCAGTACTTC.

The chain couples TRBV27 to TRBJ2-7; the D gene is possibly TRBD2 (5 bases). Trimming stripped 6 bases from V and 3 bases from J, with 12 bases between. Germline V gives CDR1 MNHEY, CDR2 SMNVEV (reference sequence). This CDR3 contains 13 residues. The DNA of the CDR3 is TGTGCCAGCAGCCCTTCACTAGGCTACGAGCAGTACTTC. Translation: CASSPSLGYEQYF.

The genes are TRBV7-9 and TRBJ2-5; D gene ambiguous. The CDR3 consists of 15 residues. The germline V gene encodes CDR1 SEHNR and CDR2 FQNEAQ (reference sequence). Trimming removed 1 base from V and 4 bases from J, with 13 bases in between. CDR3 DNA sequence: TGTGCCAGCAGCTTAGACAGAGCTATCCGAGAGACCCAGTACTTC. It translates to CASSLDRAIRETQYF.

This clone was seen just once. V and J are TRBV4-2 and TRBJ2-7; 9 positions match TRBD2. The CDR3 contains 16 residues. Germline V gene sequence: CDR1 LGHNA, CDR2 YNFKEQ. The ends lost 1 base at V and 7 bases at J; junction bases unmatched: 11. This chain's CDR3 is CASSQALGSGSREQYF. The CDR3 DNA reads TGTGCCAGCAGCCAAGCCTTGGGTAGCGGGAGTCGGGAGCAGTACTTC.

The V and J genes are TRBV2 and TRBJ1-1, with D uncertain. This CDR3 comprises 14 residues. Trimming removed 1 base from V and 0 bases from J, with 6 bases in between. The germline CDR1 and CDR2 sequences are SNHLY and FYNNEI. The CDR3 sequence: CASSEGRVNTEAFF. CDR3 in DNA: TGTGCCAGCAGTGAAGGGAGGGTGAACACTGAAGCTTTCTTT.

The CDR3 sequence is CASSSAGGYQETQYF. Here the CDR3 DNA reads TGTGCCAGCAGTTCCGCAGGGGGATACCAAGAGACCCAGTACTTC. This sequence joins TRBV6-5 and TRBJ2-5; 7 bases are shared with TRBD1. The CDR3 has 15 amino acids. CDR1 is MNHEY, CDR2 SVGAGI, per germline. Trimming at V came to 4 bases and at J to 0 bases, leaving 5 bases not matched to a gene.

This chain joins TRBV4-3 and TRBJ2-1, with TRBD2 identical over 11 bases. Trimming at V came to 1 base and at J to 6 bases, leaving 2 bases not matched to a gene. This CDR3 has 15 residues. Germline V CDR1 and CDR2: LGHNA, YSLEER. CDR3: CASSQALAGANEQFF. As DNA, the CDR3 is TGCGCCAGCAGCCAAGCACTAGCGGGAGCCAATGAGCAGTTCTTC.

This CDR3 reads CASSQEAGVGHNEQFF. The DNA for the CDR3 is TGTGCCAGCAGCCAAGAAGCGGGAGTAGGGCACAATGAGCAGTTCTTC. The chain carries TRBV4-2 and TRBJ2-1, with TRBD2 identical over 8 bases. The V gene's germline CDR1 is LGHNA and CDR2 YNFKEQ. The length of the CDR3 is 16 residues. J gave up 5 bases and V 0 bases, and 6 bases lay outside the gene matches.

The CDR3 DNA reads as TGTGCCAGTAAGGTGGCAGGGGATCAGCCCCAGCATTTT. Protein product: CASKVAGDQPQHF. The rearrangement uses TRBV19 and TRBJ1-5, with D possibly matching TRBD1 (6 bases). Germline V CDR1 and CDR2: LNHDA, SQIVND (reference sequence). V dropped 7 bases and J dropped 5 bases, with 12 bases sitting between them. This CDR3 is 13 amino acids long. Combining the CDR3 with reference TRBV19 and TRBJ1-5 gives the whole variable domain DGGITQSPKYLFRKEGQNVTLSCEQNLNHDAMYWYRQDPGQGLRLIYYSQIVNDFQKGDIAEGYSVSREKKESFPLTVTSAQKNPTAFYLCASKVAGDQPQHFGDGTRLSIL.

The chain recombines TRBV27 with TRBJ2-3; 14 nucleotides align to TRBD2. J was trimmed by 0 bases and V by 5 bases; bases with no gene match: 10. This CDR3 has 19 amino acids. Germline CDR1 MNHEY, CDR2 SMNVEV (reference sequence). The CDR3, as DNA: TGTGCCAGCAGTACAACGGGACTAGCGGGGGCCAGGAGCACAGATACGCAGTATTTT. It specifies CASSTTGLAGARSTDTQYF.

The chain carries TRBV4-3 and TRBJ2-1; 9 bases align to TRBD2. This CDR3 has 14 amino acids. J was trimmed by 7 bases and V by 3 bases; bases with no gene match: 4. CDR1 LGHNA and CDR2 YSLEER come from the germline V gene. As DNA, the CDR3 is TGCGCCAGCAGCCATGGACTAGCGAGTAATGAGCAGTTCTTC. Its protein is CASSHGLASNEQFF.